This is a list of T cell receptor beta chains from one sample in a study of blood T cell repertoires in COVID-19. Here immunoSEQ multiplex PCR was the method, and the copy in TCRdb shows in-frame clones only, minus some. The sample consists of about 88,000 clones, 70% to 90% of them appearing once. Material: peripheral blood. These receptors came from a woman in her seventies with acute or convalescent COVID-19. Both conserved end residues are part of each CDR3. Fields, in order: clone size, V gene, D gene, J gene, CDR3 DNA, CDR3 protein. The D gene is left open where the match is weak. The size of a clone is reported for some rows only, either as once, few or many, or as a class for expanded clones.

clone size: .; V gene: TRBV5-1; D gene: .; J gene: TRBJ1-3; CDR3 DNA: TGCGCCAGTCGACAGGTTCCAGGGAACTCTGGAAACACCATATATTTT; CDR3 protein: CASRQVPGNSGNTIYF
clone size: .; V gene: TRBV7-6; D gene: TRBD2; J gene: TRBJ2-3; CDR3 DNA: TGTGCCAGCAGCGAAGAGCGGGGGGGTTTGACAGATACGCAGTATTTT; CDR3 protein: CASSEERGGLTDTQYF
clone size: .; V gene: TRBV6-5; D gene: .; J gene: TRBJ2-1; CDR3 DNA: TGTGCCAGCAGTTACGGACTACCCAGCTATTACAATGAGCAGTTCTTC; CDR3 protein: CASSYGLPSYYNEQFF
clone size: few; V gene: TRBV5-1; D gene: .; J gene: TRBJ1-1; CDR3 DNA: TGCGCCAGCAGTCGGCAGGGCGGCTGGGACACTGAAGCTTTCTTT; CDR3 protein: CASSRQGGWDTEAFF
clone size: .; V gene: TRBV29-1; D gene: TRBD2; J gene: TRBJ2-1; CDR3 DNA: TGCAGCGCCTACGGGGGGTTGTTGAATGAGCAGTTCTTC; CDR3 protein: CSAYGGLLNEQFF
clone size: .; V gene: TRBV7-9; D gene: .; J gene: TRBJ1-2; CDR3 DNA: TGTGCCAGCAGCTCCCTCCGGGGCTATGGCTACACCTTC; CDR3 protein: CASSSLRGYGYTF
clone size: once; V gene: TRBV29-1; D gene: .; J gene: TRBJ1-3; CDR3 DNA: TGCAGCGTCGACGACAGTGACTCTGGAAACACCATATATTTT; CDR3 protein: CSVDDSDSGNTIYF
clone size: .; V gene: TRBV19; D gene: .; J gene: TRBJ1-5; CDR3 DNA: TGTGCCAGTAGTATAGGAGGAGGGCAGCCCCAGCATTTT; CDR3 protein: CASSIGGGQPQHF
clone size: .; V gene: TRBV7-9; D gene: .; J gene: TRBJ1-1; CDR3 DNA: TGTGCCAGCAGCTTACTCCCGGCCAGGGGAGCTTTCTTT; CDR3 protein: CASSLLPARGAFF
clone size: .; V gene: TRBV6-5; D gene: .; J gene: TRBJ1-3; CDR3 DNA: TGTGCCAGCAGTTACTCGCCAGGCTCTGGAAACACCATATATTTT; CDR3 protein: CASSYSPGSGNTIYF
clone size: .; V gene: TRBV2; D gene: .; J gene: TRBJ1-1; CDR3 DNA: TGTGCCAGCAGTGCCACTGAGTACACTGAAGCTTTCTTT; CDR3 protein: CASSATEYTEAFF
clone size: .; V gene: TRBV9; D gene: TRBD2; J gene: TRBJ2-1; CDR3 DNA: TGTGCCAGCAGCGAACTAGCGGGACCCTACAATGAGCAGTTCTTC; CDR3 protein: CASSELAGPYNEQFF
clone size: .; V gene: TRBV29-1; D gene: TRBD1; J gene: TRBJ1-1; CDR3 DNA: TGCAGCTTCCGACAGGGGGGCACTGAAGCTTTCTTT; CDR3 protein: CSFRQGGTEAFF
clone size: .; V gene: TRBV24-1; D gene: .; J gene: TRBJ2-5; CDR3 DNA: TGTGCCACCAGTGATTCCTACGTGGACCCCGACAGAGAGACCCAGTACTTC; CDR3 protein: CATSDSYVDPDRETQYF
clone size: .; V gene: TRBV6-5; D gene: .; J gene: TRBJ1-1; CDR3 DNA: TGTGCCAGCAGCCTCTCAGGGGTCTTCACTGAAGCTTTCTTT; CDR3 protein: CASSLSGVFTEAFF
clone size: .; V gene: TRBV7-8; D gene: TRBD1; J gene: TRBJ1-4; CDR3 DNA: TGTGCCAGCAGCCTCCAGGGGGCGCGTGAAAAACTGTTTTTT; CDR3 protein: CASSLQGAREKLFF
clone size: .; V gene: TRBV19; D gene: TRBD1; J gene: TRBJ1-1; CDR3 DNA: TGTGGTACCGGGACAGCTTACACTGAAGCTTTCTTT; CDR3 protein: CGTGTAYTEAFF
clone size: .; V gene: TRBV4-1; D gene: TRBD1; J gene: TRBJ1-2; CDR3 DNA: TGCGCCAGCAGCCCGACAGGGGCCGACCTTTCCTATGGCTACACCTTC; CDR3 protein: CASSPTGADLSYGYTF
clone size: .; V gene: TRBV4-3; D gene: .; J gene: TRBJ1-1; CDR3 DNA: TGCGCCAGCAGCCAAGAAAGGGGGAGCGAAGCTTTCTTT; CDR3 protein: CASSQERGSEAFF
clone size: .; V gene: TRBV4-3; D gene: TRBD1; J gene: TRBJ2-4; CDR3 DNA: TGCGCCAGCAGCCAAGCGACAGGGCCGCTAGCCAAAAACATTCAGTACTTC; CDR3 protein: CASSQATGPLAKNIQYF
clone size: .; V gene: TRBV4-1; D gene: .; J gene: TRBJ1-1; CDR3 DNA: TGCGCCAGCAGCCACTCGACAAGGGGGAGCACTGAAGCTTTCTTT; CDR3 protein: CASSHSTRGSTEAFF
clone size: .; V gene: TRBV27; D gene: .; J gene: TRBJ2-1; CDR3 DNA: TGTGCCAGCAGTTTCTTCAATGAGCAGTTCTTC; CDR3 protein: CASSFFNEQFF
clone size: .; V gene: TRBV6-5; D gene: .; J gene: TRBJ2-2; CDR3 DNA: TGTGCCAGCAGCCGGACAGACACCGGGGAGCTGTTTTTT; CDR3 protein: CASSRTDTGELFF
clone size: .; V gene: TRBV7-9; D gene: .; J gene: TRBJ1-5; CDR3 DNA: TGTGCCAGCAGCTTAGACGGGAGCAATCAGCCCCAGCATTTT; CDR3 protein: CASSLDGSNQPQHF
clone size: few; V gene: TRBV11-2; D gene: .; J gene: TRBJ1-6; CDR3 DNA: TGTGCCAGCAGCTTAGTTTGGGAGGGCTCACCCCTCCACTTT; CDR3 protein: CASSLVWEGSPLHF
clone size: .; V gene: TRBV29-1; D gene: .; J gene: TRBJ1-5; CDR3 DNA: TGCAGCGTTGTGATACAGGGTAATAGCAATCAGCCCCAGCATTTT; CDR3 protein: CSVVIQGNSNQPQHF
clone size: .; V gene: TRBV7-9; D gene: TRBD2; J gene: TRBJ2-1; CDR3 DNA: TGTGCCAGCAGCGCGGTCATAGCGGGATTCTACAATGAGCAGTTCTTC; CDR3 protein: CASSAVIAGFYNEQFF
clone size: .; V gene: TRBV20-1; D gene: TRBD2; J gene: TRBJ2-6; CDR3 DNA: TGCAGTGCTAGTGCTAGCGGGGGTCCTGACTCTGGGGCCAACGTCCTGACTTTC; CDR3 protein: CSASASGGPDSGANVLTF
clone size: .; V gene: TRBV28; D gene: TRBD1; J gene: TRBJ1-2; CDR3 DNA: TGTGCCAGCAGTCCCCTCAGGGGGTGGATCGGCTACACCTTC; CDR3 protein: CASSPLRGWIGYTF
clone size: once; V gene: TRBV13; D gene: TRBD2; J gene: TRBJ2-1; CDR3 DNA: TGTGCCAGCAGCCTTAGCCCGGCATTAGCCTATAGCGGGAGGTTCTGGGATGAGCAGTTCTTC; CDR3 protein: CASSLSPALAYSGRFWDEQFF
clone size: .; V gene: TRBV18; D gene: .; J gene: TRBJ2-5; CDR3 DNA: TGTGCCAGCTCACCCTCTAGGGGTCTCCAAGAGACCCAGTACTTC; CDR3 protein: CASSPSRGLQETQYF
clone size: .; V gene: TRBV5-1; D gene: .; J gene: TRBJ2-2; CDR3 DNA: TGCGCCAGCAGCTTGATCCAAATGACCGGGGAGCTGTTTTTT; CDR3 protein: CASSLIQMTGELFF
clone size: .; V gene: TRBV27; D gene: .; J gene: TRBJ1-1; CDR3 DNA: TGTGCCAGCAGTTTATTGGAGGGATGGACTGAAGCTTTCTTT; CDR3 protein: CASSLLEGWTEAFF
clone size: .; V gene: TRBV4-1; D gene: .; J gene: TRBJ1-1; CDR3 DNA: TGCGCCAGCAGCCAAGACCCGACAGTCGGAAGTGAAGCTTTCTTT; CDR3 protein: CASSQDPTVGSEAFF
clone size: .; V gene: TRBV7-2; D gene: .; J gene: TRBJ1-6; CDR3 DNA: TGTGCCAGCAGCTTAGAGTATGGGGCGCTTTCACCCCTCCACTTT; CDR3 protein: CASSLEYGALSPLHF
clone size: .; V gene: TRBV3-1/TRBV3-2; D gene: .; J gene: TRBJ1-5; CDR3 DNA: TGTGCCAGCAGCCTGCCCGGGTCCAAGTGGCCCCAGCATTTT; CDR3 protein: CASSLPGSKWPQHF
clone size: .; V gene: TRBV27; D gene: .; J gene: TRBJ2-6; CDR3 DNA: TGTGCCAGCAGTTTAGGACAGTTTAGTTCTGGGGCCAACGTCCTGACTTTC; CDR3 protein: CASSLGQFSSGANVLTF
clone size: .; V gene: TRBV7-9; D gene: TRBD1; J gene: TRBJ2-1; CDR3 DNA: TGTGCCAGCAGTTCTGGGGACAGGCCCTACGAGCAGTTCTTC; CDR3 protein: CASSSGDRPYEQFF
clone size: .; V gene: TRBV5-4; D gene: TRBD1; J gene: TRBJ1-5; CDR3 DNA: TGTGCCAGCAGCTTGCAGGGGGCAATTAATCAGCCCCAGCATTTT; CDR3 protein: CASSLQGAINQPQHF
clone size: few; V gene: TRBV18; D gene: TRBD1; J gene: TRBJ1-2; CDR3 DNA: TGTGCCAGCTCAGGGGACAGTAACCTATATGGCTACACCTTC; CDR3 protein: CASSGDSNLYGYTF
clone size: once; V gene: TRBV19; D gene: TRBD2; J gene: TRBJ2-1; CDR3 DNA: TGTGCCAGTAGTATCGGACTAGCCTATGAGCAGTTCTTC; CDR3 protein: CASSIGLAYEQFF
clone size: few; V gene: TRBV9; D gene: TRBD2; J gene: TRBJ2-1; CDR3 DNA: TGTGCCAGCAGCGTAGCTGCTGGGACTAGCGGCCGCCATCGTGAGCAGTTCTTC; CDR3 protein: CASSVAAGTSGRHREQFF
clone size: .; V gene: TRBV15; D gene: TRBD1; J gene: TRBJ1-1; CDR3 DNA: TGTGCCACCAGCTCTCGGACAGGGGGCGCGAGGGGGACTGAAGCTTTCTTT; CDR3 protein: CATSSRTGGARGTEAFF
clone size: few; V gene: TRBV6-5; D gene: .; J gene: TRBJ1-2; CDR3 DNA: TGTGCCAGTAGGTCGGGGGGCGCTTGGGGCTACACCTTC; CDR3 protein: CASRSGGAWGYTF
clone size: .; V gene: TRBV19; D gene: TRBD1; J gene: TRBJ1-1; CDR3 DNA: TGTGCCAGTAGTATAGTTACGACAGGGGCGAACACTGAAGCTTTCTTT; CDR3 protein: CASSIVTTGANTEAFF
clone size: .; V gene: TRBV5-1; D gene: TRBD2; J gene: TRBJ2-1; CDR3 DNA: TGCGCCAGCAGAACGACCGGGACTAGAAGCAATGAGCAGTTCTTC; CDR3 protein: CASRTTGTRSNEQFF
clone size: .; V gene: TRBV2; D gene: .; J gene: TRBJ1-2; CDR3 DNA: TGTGCCAGCATTGTGGACAGAACTAACTATGGCTACACCTTC; CDR3 protein: CASIVDRTNYGYTF
clone size: .; V gene: TRBV21-1; D gene: .; J gene: TRBJ1-2; CDR3 DNA: TGTGCCAGCAGCAAAGAAGGCAGGGGGCTAGGCTACACCTTC; CDR3 protein: CASSKEGRGLGYTF
clone size: .; V gene: TRBV5-1; D gene: .; J gene: TRBJ2-6; CDR3 DNA: TGCGCCAGCAGCCGGGACAACTCTGGGGCCAACGTCCTGACTTTC; CDR3 protein: CASSRDNSGANVLTF
clone size: .; V gene: TRBV10-3; D gene: TRBD2; J gene: TRBJ2-3; CDR3 DNA: TGTGCCATCAGTGAGACCCGACTAGCGGGGGGCTCAGATACGCAGTATTTT; CDR3 protein: CAISETRLAGGSDTQYF
clone size: .; V gene: TRBV2; D gene: TRBD2; J gene: TRBJ2-5; CDR3 DNA: TGTGCCAGCAGTGAAGCGCAAGCGGGGGTAGAGACCCAGTACTTC; CDR3 protein: CASSEAQAGVETQYF
clone size: .; V gene: TRBV3-1/TRBV3-2; D gene: .; J gene: TRBJ2-1; CDR3 DNA: TGTGCCAGCAGCCAACCTTCTCGCTACAATGAGCAGTTCTTC; CDR3 protein: CASSQPSRYNEQFF
clone size: few; V gene: TRBV19; D gene: TRBD1; J gene: TRBJ1-1; CDR3 DNA: TGTGCCAGTTTATTGAGGACAGGCGTTAACACTGAAGCTTTCTTT; CDR3 protein: CASLLRTGVNTEAFF
clone size: .; V gene: TRBV3-1/TRBV3-2; D gene: .; J gene: TRBJ1-1; CDR3 DNA: TGTGCCAGCAGCCAAGAACGGAGGACCTGCGGGCGGGGGATCGGGAACACTGAAGCTTTCTTT; CDR3 protein: CASSQERRTCGRGIGNTEAFF
clone size: .; V gene: TRBV9; D gene: TRBD2; J gene: TRBJ2-2; CDR3 DNA: TGTGCCAGCAGCGTCAGAGGGGACGGACTAGCGGGAGGGCCCAGGGGCACCGGGGAGCTGTTTTTT; CDR3 protein: CASSVRGDGLAGGPRGTGELFF